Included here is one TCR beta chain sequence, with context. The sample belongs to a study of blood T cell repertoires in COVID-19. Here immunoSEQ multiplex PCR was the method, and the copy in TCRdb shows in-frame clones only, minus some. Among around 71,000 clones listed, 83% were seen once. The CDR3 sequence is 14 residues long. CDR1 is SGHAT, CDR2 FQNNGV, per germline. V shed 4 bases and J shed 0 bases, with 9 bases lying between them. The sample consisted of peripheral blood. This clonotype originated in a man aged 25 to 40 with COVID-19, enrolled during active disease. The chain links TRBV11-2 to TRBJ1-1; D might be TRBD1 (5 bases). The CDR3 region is CASSSGTVNTEAFF. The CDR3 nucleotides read TGTGCCAGCAGCTCCGGGACTGTGAACACTGAAGCTTTCTTT.